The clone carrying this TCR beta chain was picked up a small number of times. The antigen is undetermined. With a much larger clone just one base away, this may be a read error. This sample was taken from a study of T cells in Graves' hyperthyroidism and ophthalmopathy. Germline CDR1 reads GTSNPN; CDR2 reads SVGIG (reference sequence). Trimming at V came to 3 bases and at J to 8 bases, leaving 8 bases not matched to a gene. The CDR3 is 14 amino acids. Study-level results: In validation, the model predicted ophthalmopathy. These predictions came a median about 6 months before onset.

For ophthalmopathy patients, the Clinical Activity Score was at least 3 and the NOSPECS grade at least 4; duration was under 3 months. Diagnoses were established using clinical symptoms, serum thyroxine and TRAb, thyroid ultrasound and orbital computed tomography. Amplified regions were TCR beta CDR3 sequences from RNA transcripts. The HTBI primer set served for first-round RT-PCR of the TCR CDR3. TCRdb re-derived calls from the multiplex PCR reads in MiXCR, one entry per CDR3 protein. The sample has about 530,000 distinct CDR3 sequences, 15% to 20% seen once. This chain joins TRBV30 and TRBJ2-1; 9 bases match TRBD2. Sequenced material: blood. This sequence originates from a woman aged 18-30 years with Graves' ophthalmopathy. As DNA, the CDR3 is TGTGCCTGGAGAGACCTAGCGGGGATGGATGAGCAGTTCTTC. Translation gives CAWRDLAGMDEQFF. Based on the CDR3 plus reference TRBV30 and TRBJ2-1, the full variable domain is SQTIHQWPATLVQPVGSPLSLECTVEGTSNPNLYWYRQAAGRGLQLLFYSVGIGQISSEVPQNLSASRPQDRQFILSSKKLLLSDSGFYLCAWRDLAGMDEQFFGPGTRLTVL.